This passage covers 26 T cell receptor beta chains from one sample sequenced in a study of cytomegalovirus exposure and HLA in healthy donors. PCR used 60 Vbeta primers and 13 Jbeta primers. Produced via immunoSEQ multiplex PCR; TCRdb's table is partial and in-frame only. Found here are around 120,000 clones, about 75% of them singletons; the top ten hold over 25%. The source material was PBMCs. Source of these receptors: a man in his 60s in good health and CMV-seropositive.

This clone was seen more than once but under ten times. The junction differs from germline at one of its ends, possibly a read error. The chain employs TRBV7-9 and TRBJ2-5; TRBD2 agrees at 8 bases. The CDR3 has 13 residues. CDR1 and CDR2 from the germline V gene are SEHNR and FQNEAQ (reference sequence). This CDR3 is CSSGGSGIGTQYF. CDR3 nucleotide sequence: TGTTCCAGCGGGGGTAGCGGTATTGGGACCCAGTACTTC.

The rearrangement uses TRBV4-2 and TRBJ1-1; no definite D call. CDR1 is LGHNA and CDR2 is YNFKEQ in the germline V gene. The CDR3 is made up of 15 amino acids. V lost 0 bases and J 1 base, leaving 9 bases between the germline ends. The CDR3 DNA follows: TGTGCCAGCAGCCAAGAGGTCGGTGGGAACACTGAAGCTTTCTTT. This translates into CASSQEVGGNTEAFF.

The rearrangement joins TRBV5-1 to TRBJ1-1, with D possibly being TRBD1 (5 bases). Germline values: CDR1 SGHRS, CDR2 YFSETQ. V was cut by 6 bases and J by 0 bases, with 18 bases left in between. There are 16 residues in the CDR3. In DNA form, the CDR3 reads TGCGCCAGCAACCCCCTCACGGGAGGGGTGAACACTGAAGCTTTCTTT. This encodes CASNPLTGGVNTEAFF.

This clone was picked up a small number of times. The genes are TRBV2 and TRBJ1-2; a possible D gene is TRBD1 (5 bases). This CDR3 has 16 amino acids. The V gene's germline CDR1 is SNHLY and CDR2 FYNNEI. Deletions cut 0 bases from V and 0 bases from J, with 11 bases between. The CDR3 spells CASSEAAQETNYGYTF. CDR3 coding DNA: TGTGCCAGCAGTGAAGCTGCACAGGAGACTAACTATGGCTACACCTTC.

This clone came up a few times. The chain couples TRBV6-6 to TRBJ1-2; weak D call: TRBD1 (5 bases). The CDR3 runs 13 residues. Germline loops: CDR1 MNHNY, CDR2 SVGAGI (reference sequence). Trimming shortened V by 5 bases and J by 1 base, and 8 bases separated the two germline ends. The CDR3 is CASSRGFNYGYTF. CDR3 coding DNA: TGTGCCAGCAGTCGGGGGTTTAACTATGGCTACACCTTC.

The rearrangement joins TRBV29-1 to TRBJ1-5; D might be TRBD1 (5 bases). V was shortened by 7 bases and J by 4 bases, with 11 bases between the two germline ends. This CDR3 has 12 amino acids. CDR1 is SQVTM, CDR2 ANQGSEA, per germline. The CDR3 sequence: CSAMGGNQPQHF. In nucleotides, the CDR3 is TGCAGCGCGATGGGGGGAAATCAGCCCCAGCATTTT.

This sequence joins TRBV5-1 and TRBJ1-4, with TRBD1 identical over 7 bases. CDR3 size: 14 residues. From germline, CDR1 is SGHRS and CDR2 YFSETQ. V trimming: 5 bases; J trimming: 6 bases; junction bases outside the gene matches: 7. This CDR3 reads CASRPTGAHEKLFF. Here the CDR3 DNA reads TGCGCCAGCAGACCCACAGGGGCCCATGAAAAACTGTTTTTT.

This clone was observed a single time. V usage is TRBV7-8 and J usage is TRBJ2-1; D is uncertain. CDR3 length equals 13 residues. Germline V CDR1 and CDR2: SGHVS, FQNEAQ. The V gene lost 9 bases and the J gene lost 4 bases, with 13 bases spanning the gap. CDR3 sequence reads: CASRSPAYNEQFF. The CDR3, as DNA: TGTGCCAGTAGGTCCCCAGCGTACAATGAGCAGTTCTTC.

The chain carries TRBV30 and TRBJ2-7, with no clear D. V was shortened by 6 bases and J by 1 base, with 4 bases between the two germline ends. The length of the CDR3 is 10 residues. Germline CDR1 and CDR2: GTSNPN and SVGIG (reference sequence). The CDR3 coding sequence is TGTGCCTGCGGGTCCTACGAGCAGTACTTC. Its protein is CACGSYEQYF.

The chain recombines TRBV10-3 with TRBJ2-5; tentatively, D is TRBD1 (6 bases). Trimming took off 6 bases at V and 4 bases at J, with 21 bases between the two ends. The CDR3 runs 16 residues. Per the germline V gene, CDR1 is ENHRY and CDR2 is SYGVKD. The CDR3 nucleotides read TGTGCCATCAGGGCCTGGACAGCCGTCCAGGGAGAGACCCAGTACTTC. Translation gives CAIRAWTAVQGETQYF.

The chain links TRBV2 to TRBJ1-1; D is perhaps TRBD1 (6 bases). Trimming cost V 4 bases and J 6 bases, with 6 bases left between them. CDR1 is SNHLY, CDR2 FYNNEI, per germline. The CDR3 length is 11 residues. CDR3 loop: CASSGQAEAFF. The CDR3, as DNA: TGTGCCAGCAGTGGACAGGCTGAAGCTTTCTTT.

Points on this clone: Mismatch with germline at one junction end may stem from a read error. The same CDR3 also results from other DNA sequences found in this sample. J is TRBJ1-5 and V is TRBV2, with TRBD1 matching over 7 bases. Germline assignment: CDR1 SNHLY and CDR2 FYNNEI. The CDR3 is 14 amino acids. CDR3 sequence reads: CASRLDRSNQPQHF. In DNA form, the CDR3 reads TGCGCCAGCCGCCTGGACAGGTCGAATCAGCCCCAGCATTTT.

The table lists this clone with a few counts. At one of its ends the junction is not consistent with the germline gene, which may arise from a read error. This rearrangement joins TRBV6-5 to TRBJ2-7, with 7 nucleotides matching TRBD1. This CDR3 is built from 14 residues. Germline V gives CDR1 MNHEY, CDR2 SVGAGI. CDR3 sequence: CASNKRTGSHEQYF. CDR3 coding DNA: TGTGCCAGCAATAAACGGACAGGCTCCCACGAGCAGTACTTC.

The J gene is TRBJ1-4, the V gene TRBV18; 8 bases agree with TRBD1. Germline V gene data show CDR1 as KGHSH and CDR2 as LQKENI. This CDR3 has 18 residues. V shed 2 bases, J shed 0 bases, and the junction held 8 bases outside the gene matches. CDR3 DNA: TGTGCCAGCTCACCATCAGGGGGCGTTACTTCAACTAATGAAAAACTGTTTTTT. Translation gives CASSPSGGVTSTNEKLFF.

This clone came up once. The chain carries TRBV7-9 and TRBJ1-3; D remains unclear. V lost 3 bases and J lost 4, with 4 bases in between. The CDR3 consists of 12 residues. Germline CDR1 is SEHNR and CDR2 is FQNEAQ (reference sequence). CDR3 residues: CASSFLGNTIYF. The CDR3 DNA reads as TGTGCCAGCAGCTTTCTAGGAAACACCATATATTTT.

The chain couples TRBV27 to TRBJ2-1; TRBD1 is a possible D gene (6 bases). V was shortened by 6 bases and J by 7 bases, with 25 bases between the two germline ends. The CDR3 totals 17 residues. Germline V gives CDR1 MNHEY, CDR2 SMNVEV (reference sequence). The DNA of the CDR3 is TGTGCCAGCAGGCCCGGCCGGGACACCCGACGGAATAATGAGCAGTTCTTC. It yields the protein CASRPGRDTRRNNEQFF.

This clone was picked up a small number of times. The rearrangement links TRBV7-9 to TRBJ2-7; TRBD2 matches 9 bases. The CDR3 is 17 residues long. Germline V gives CDR1 SEHNR, CDR2 FQNEAQ (reference sequence). Losses at the gene ends were 1 base for V and 0 bases for J; bases not matched to a gene: 7. CDR3 nucleotide sequence: TGTGCCAGCAGCTTAGGGGCTAGCGGGGTAAGCTCCTACGAGCAGTACTTC. It specifies CASSLGASGVSSYEQYF.

This chain connects TRBV7-6 to TRBJ1-2, with TRBD1 identical over 7 bases. This CDR3 has 14 residues. With V trimmed by 3 bases and J by 2 bases, 3 bases remained unmatched. Germline V gene sequence: CDR1 SGHVS, CDR2 FNYEAQ. In DNA form, the CDR3 reads TGTGCCAGCAGCTTTGGGACAGAGAACTATGGCTACACCTTC. Its translation is CASSFGTENYGYTF.

The V call is TRBV9, the J call TRBJ1-4, with TRBD1 matching 7 bases. This CDR3 is 14 amino acids long. The junction had 1 base not matched to a gene; V was cut back by 1 base and J by 4 bases. Germline V lookup: CDR1 SGDLS, CDR2 YYNGEE. CDR3 DNA: TGTGCCAGCAGCGTAAGGGGGCTTAATGAAAAACTGTTTTTT. Its translation: CASSVRGLNEKLFF.

In this sample, this clone turned up a few times. An end of the junction differs from the germline gene, which may be a read error. The chain employs TRBV7-7 and TRBJ2-1; 9 bases align to TRBD1. This CDR3 comprises 14 residues. CDR1 and CDR2 (germline): SSHAT, FNYEAQ (reference sequence). As DNA, the CDR3 is TGTGCTAGCAGCTCCGGGACAGGGCAAAATGAGCAGTTCTTC. The encoded protein is CASSSGTGQNEQFF.

The V call is TRBV13, the J call TRBJ2-5; 11 bases map to TRBD2. The J call may be faulty, since TRBJ2-7 better matches the DNA end. The germline gives CDR1 PRHDT, CDR2 FYEKMQ (reference sequence). This CDR3 is built from 15 residues. The CDR3 region has the DNA TGTGCCAGCAGCTCACTAGCGGGGGACTCCTACGAGCAGTACTTC. The encoded protein is CASSSLAGDSYEQYF.

The J gene is TRBJ2-5, the V gene TRBV27; no clear D. V was clipped by 4 bases and J by 5 bases, with 5 bases between them. The CDR3 has 11 amino acids. Per the germline V gene, CDR1 is MNHEY and CDR2 is SMNVEV (reference sequence). The DNA of the CDR3 is TGTGCCAGCAGTTCATTGGAGACCCAGTACTTC. The encoded protein is CASSSLETQYF.

The chain couples TRBV5-4 to TRBJ2-7; no definite D call. The germline gives CDR1 SGHNT, CDR2 YYREEE (reference sequence). Deletions cut 1 base from V and 5 bases from J, with 10 bases between. The CDR3 runs 13 residues. This CDR3 is CASSLPPVDEQYF. Written as DNA, the CDR3 is TGTGCCAGCAGCTTGCCTCCAGTCGACGAGCAGTACTTC.

The gene calls are TRBV7-3 and TRBJ1-2, with TRBD1 identical over 7 bases. Germline lookup yields CDR1 SGHTA and CDR2 FQGTGA. V was clipped by 5 bases and J by 0 bases; unmatched bases: 9. CDR3 length: 16 amino acids. The CDR3 is CASSEVGTAANYGYTF. In DNA, the CDR3 is TGTGCCAGCAGCGAAGTGGGGACAGCGGCTAACTATGGCTACACCTTC.

The V call is TRBV27, the J call TRBJ2-7; 11 bases fit TRBD1. The V segment lost 3 bases and the J segment 7 bases; nucleotides outside the gene matches: 5. Germline V gives CDR1 MNHEY, CDR2 SMNVEV (reference sequence). The length of the CDR3 is 14 residues. This chain's CDR3 is CASSFGTGGREQYF. The DNA for the CDR3 is TGTGCCAGCAGTTTCGGGACAGGGGGACGGGAGCAGTACTTC.

V usage is TRBV11-3 and J usage is TRBJ2-7; TRBD1 agrees at 9 bases. The CDR3 loop spans 15 amino acids. The J segment lost 3 bases and the V segment lost 5 bases, leaving 8 bases of the junction unmatched. Per the germline V gene, CDR1 is SGHNT and CDR2 is YENEEA. This CDR3 reads CASSDPGQGNYEQYF. CDR3 nucleotides: TGTGCCAGCAGCGATCCGGGACAGGGCAACTACGAGCAGTACTTC.